The clone carrying this T cell receptor (beta chain) has a single count. The sample belongs to a study of T cell responses to AZD1222 COVID-19 vaccine. Clones were read by immunoSEQ multiplex PCR, and TCRdb kept only the in-frame ones, dropping some. The sample lists 95,000 to 150,000 clones, approximately 85% occurring once. This TCR derives from an adult who received the AZD1222 COVID-19 vaccine. The sample consisted of peripheral blood, taken 28 days after the second AZD1222 dose.

CDR3 amino acids: CASSSTANTGELFF. The CDR3 DNA reads as TGTGCCAGTAGTAGTACAGCGAACACCGGGGAGCTGTTTTTT. The rearrangement links TRBV19 to TRBJ2-2; no clear D gene. Trimming took off 4 bases at V and 0 bases at J, with 6 bases between the two ends. From germline, CDR1 is LNHDA and CDR2 SQIVND (reference sequence). CDR3 length: 14 amino acids.